Below, 25 T cell receptor beta chains from the same sample are listed, as sequenced in a study of blood T cell repertoires in COVID-19. Using immunoSEQ multiplex PCR, the repertoire was profiled, and TCRdb retains in-frame clones only, with some absent. The sample contains about 250,000 clones, 88% of which appear only once. Sequenced sample: PBMCs or T cells enriched from blood (not recorded which). These receptors were obtained from a woman aged 45-59 years who had recovered from COVID-19.

This clone has a single count. The rearrangement uses TRBV28 and TRBJ1-1; 8 positions agree with TRBD1. The V gene end was trimmed by 2 bases and the J gene end by 7 bases; junction bases not matched to a gene: 6. From germline, CDR1 is MDHEN and CDR2 SYDVKM. The CDR3 runs to 14 residues. The CDR3 nucleotides read TGTGCCAGCAGTTTAAGCGGGACAGGTATTGAAGCTTTCTTT. Amino acid sequence: CASSLSGTGIEAFF.

The rearrangement links TRBV7-2 to TRBJ2-3, with TRBD1 matching over 10 bases. CDR3 length: 14 residues. V gave up 5 bases and J gave up 5 bases; unmatched junction bases: 4. Germline assignment: CDR1 SGHTA and CDR2 FQGNSA. The CDR3 DNA reads as TGTGCCAGCAGCGACCGGGACAGGGGAGATACGCAGTATTTT. This sequence encodes CASSDRDRGDTQYF. The full variable domain, with the rest looked up from reference TRBV7-2 and TRBJ2-3, is GAGVSQSPSNKVTEKGKDVELRCDPISGHTALYWYRQSLGQGLEFLIYFQGNSAPDKSGLPSDRFSAERTGGSVSTLTIQRTQQEDSAVYLCASSDRDRGDTQYFGPGTRLTVL.

The chain has TRBV28 and TRBJ1-5; 8 bases align to TRBD1. Germline-derived CDR1 and CDR2 are MDHEN and SYDVKM. The CDR3 has 16 residues. V shed 5 bases and J 4 bases; nucleotides not matched to a gene: 10. CDR3 sequence: CASSARGRGGNQPQHF. CDR3 sequence (DNA): TGTGCCAGCAGTGCCAGGGGGCGGGGTGGTAATCAGCCCCAGCATTTT.

The chain links TRBV5-1 to TRBJ1-1; TRBD1 agrees at 8 bases. The V gene's germline CDR1 is SGHRS and CDR2 YFSETQ. The CDR3 extends over 15 amino acids. With V trimmed by 0 bases and J by 2 bases, 3 bases remained unmatched. The chain's CDR3 is CASSLVAGGNTEAFF. The CDR3 region has the DNA TGCGCCAGCAGCTTGGTGGCAGGGGGCAACACTGAAGCTTTCTTT. Complete variable domain (other parts from reference TRBV5-1 and TRBJ1-1): KAGVTQTPRYLIKTRGQQVTLSCSPISGHRSVSWYQQTPGQGLQFLFEYFSETQRNKGNFPGRFSGRQFSNSRSEMNVSTLELGDSALYLCASSLVAGGNTEAFFGQGTRLTVV.

The chain joins TRBV5-1 to TRBJ1-3, with 7 bases identical to TRBD1. Looked up from germline, CDR1 is SGHRS and CDR2 is YFSETQ. The length of the CDR3 is 16 residues. V dropped 0 bases and J dropped 3; count of bases not matched to a gene: 6. For the CDR3, the DNA is TGCGCCAGCAGCTTGGGGATAGGGGGCTTTGGAAACACCATATATTTT. The encoded protein is CASSLGIGGFGNTIYF.

The rearrangement joins TRBV9 to TRBJ1-6; 9 bases fit TRBD1. The CDR3 is 15 residues long. Germline CDR1 reads SGDLS; CDR2 reads YYNGEE. V shed 3 bases, J shed 7 bases, and the junction held 5 bases outside the gene matches. CDR3 in DNA: TGTGCCAGCAGCGCTGGACAGGGGAAGAATTCACCCCTCCACTTT. Translation: CASSAGQGKNSPLHF.

The V call is TRBV5-4, the J call TRBJ2-1; TRBD1 matches at 8 bases. The junction had 6 bases not matched to a gene; V was cut back by 0 bases and J by 7 bases. Germline lookup yields CDR1 SGHNT and CDR2 YYREEE (reference sequence). CDR3 length: 15 residues. The CDR3 sequence: CASSLAGQGSNEQFF. CDR3 in DNA: TGTGCCAGCAGCTTGGCTGGACAGGGTAGTAATGAGCAGTTCTTC. Based on the CDR3 plus reference TRBV5-4 and TRBJ2-1, the full variable domain is ETGVTQSPTHLIKTRGQQVTLRCSSQSGHNTVSWYQQALGQGPQFIFQYYREEENGRGNFPPRFSGLQFPNYSSELNVNALELDDSALYLCASSLAGQGSNEQFFGPGTRLTVL.

The chain is built from TRBV5-3 and TRBJ1-2; the D gene is possibly TRBD1 (6 bases). TRBV5-3 is flagged as an ORF with uncertain function. The V and J ends lost 0 bases and 7 bases respectively, with 16 bases between them. This CDR3 spans 15 amino acids. The CDR3 loop is CARSLGPDRKTGYTF. The CDR3 DNA is TGTGCCAGAAGCTTGGGACCCGACAGGAAGACTGGCTACACCTTC.

The chain is built from TRBV6-4 and TRBJ2-1; unclear D gene. Trimming cost V 4 bases and J 3 bases, with 10 bases left between them. The germline CDR1 and CDR2 sequences are MRHNA and SNTAGT. The length of the CDR3 is 14 residues. The CDR3 DNA reads as TGTGCCAGCAGTGTAGGAGACTTCTACAATGAGCAGTTCTTC. Its protein is CASSVGDFYNEQFF.

This clone was detected a few times. This chain connects TRBV11-2 to TRBJ1-1; 9 bases line up with TRBD1. Germline CDR1 reads SGHAT; CDR2 reads FQNNGV. The CDR3 totals 15 residues. V lost 4 bases to trimming and J lost 7 bases; unmatched junction nucleotides: 10. The CDR3 sequence is CASSSWGDREFEAFF. As DNA, the CDR3 is TGTGCCAGCAGCTCATGGGGGGACAGGGAGTTTGAAGCTTTCTTT.

About this clone itself: The sample carries other DNA sequences with the same CDR3. V is TRBV4-3 and J is TRBJ1-6, with a tentative D call TRBD1 (6 bases). Germline-derived CDR1 and CDR2 are LGHNA and YSLEER. CDR3 length equals 14 residues. Between the trimmed V and J ends, which lost 1 base and 7 bases, there was a span of 8 bases. CDR3 amino acids: CASSQGTGNSPLHF. CDR3 DNA: TGCGCCAGCAGCCAAGGTACAGGGAATTCACCCCTCCACTTT.

The V gene is TRBV5-5, the J gene TRBJ2-7, with 8 bases identical to TRBD2. This CDR3 region has 14 residues. CDR1 SGHKS and CDR2 YYEKEE come from the germline V gene (reference sequence). V was pared by 0 bases and J by 2 bases, with 1 base of the junction left unmatched. The CDR3 nucleotides read TGTGCCAGCAGCTTGGCCGGGAGGGCCTACGAGCAGTACTTC. Translated, it gives CASSLAGRAYEQYF.

The chain joins TRBV28 to TRBJ2-5, with 11 bases fitting TRBD1. From germline, CDR1 is MDHEN and CDR2 SYDVKM. The CDR3 runs 17 residues. Unmatched junction bases numbered 11, after V lost 5 bases and J lost 3 bases. The CDR3 loop is CASSLGMDRGREETQYF. CDR3 in DNA: TGTGCCAGCAGTCTCGGAATGGACAGGGGGCGTGAAGAGACCCAGTACTTC.

This sequence joins TRBV20-1 and TRBJ1-1; 7 nucleotides line up with TRBD1. The CDR3 covers 13 residues. V lost 3 bases, J lost 5 bases, and 6 bases stayed unmatched. CDR1 is DFQATT, CDR2 SNEGSKA, per germline (reference sequence). In DNA, the CDR3 is TGCAGTGCTAGTCTAAGGGGGCGGACTGAAGCTTTCTTT. This sequence encodes CSASLRGRTEAFF.

This clone was seen just once. J is TRBJ1-2 and V is TRBV6-5; no reliable D call. Germline CDR1 is MNHEY and CDR2 is SVGAGI. The CDR3 has 12 amino acids. The V gene lost 6 bases and the J gene lost 7 bases, with 12 bases spanning the gap. This CDR3 reads CASSDGGGGYTF. CDR3 coding DNA: TGTGCCAGCAGCGACGGCGGAGGTGGCTACACCTTC.

The V call is TRBV9, the J call TRBJ2-2; D gene ambiguous. The CDR3 consists of 16 residues. From germline, CDR1 is SGDLS and CDR2 YYNGEE. Deletions cut 4 bases from V and 1 base from J, with 14 bases between. The CDR3 here is CASSYGRIENTGELFF. Written as DNA, the CDR3 is TGTGCCAGCAGCTATGGCAGGATCGAGAACACCGGGGAGCTGTTTTTT. Drawing the rest from reference TRBV9 and TRBJ2-2, the complete variable domain is DSGVTQTPKHLITATGQRVTLRCSPRSGDLSVYWYQQSLDQGLQFLIQYYNGEERAKGNILERFSAQQFPDLHSELNLSSLELGDSALYFCASSYGRIENTGELFFGEGSRLTVL.

The chain uses TRBV7-9 and TRBJ1-5; 7 bases match TRBD1. Germline lookup yields CDR1 SEHNR and CDR2 FQNEAQ (reference sequence). There are 13 residues in the CDR3. V gave up 4 bases and J gave up 4 bases; unmatched junction bases: 1. CDR3 region: CASSSQGNQPQHF. As DNA, the CDR3 is TGTGCCAGCAGCTCACAGGGGAATCAGCCCCAGCATTTT. Based on the CDR3 plus reference TRBV7-9 and TRBJ1-5, the full variable domain is DTGVSQNPRHKITKRGQNVTFRCDPISEHNRLYWYRQTLGQGPEFLTYFQNEAQLEKSRLLSDRFSAERPKGSFSTLEIQRTEQGDSAMYLCASSSQGNQPQHFGDGTRLSIL.

V usage is TRBV5-6 and J usage is TRBJ2-2, with 8 nucleotides matching TRBD2. V shed 4 bases, J shed 7 bases, and the junction held 12 bases outside the gene matches. The CDR3 length is 16 residues. CDR1 SGHDT and CDR2 YYEEEE come from the germline V gene. As DNA, the CDR3 is TGTGCCAGCAGCCTGGGCGCTAGCGGGTTTGGCGGGGAGCTGTTTTTT. The encoded protein is CASSLGASGFGGELFF.

The V call is TRBV7-8, the J call TRBJ2-7; 10 bases match TRBD2. The trim removed 5 bases at V and 4 bases at J, leaving 5 bases unmatched. Germline-derived CDR1 and CDR2 are SGHVS and FQNEAQ. This CDR3 contains 14 residues. The CDR3 nucleotides read TGTGCCAGCAGCCAGCGGGAGGGCCGGTACGAGCAGTACTTC. Its protein is CASSQREGRYEQYF.

CDR3 nucleotide sequence: TGTGCCAGCAGTGCGGGACACGGACTCAATGAGCAGTTCTTC. It codes for CASSAGHGLNEQFF. This chain connects TRBV6-4 to TRBJ2-1; weak D call: TRBD1 (6 bases). The V gene lost 4 bases and the J gene lost 6 bases, with 13 bases spanning the gap. Germline V CDR1 and CDR2: MRHNA, SNTAGT. This CDR3 has 14 residues.

The chain is built from TRBV28 and TRBJ2-7; D might be TRBD2 (5 bases). In germline, CDR1 is MDHEN, CDR2 SYDVKM. V was cut by 6 bases and J by 3 bases, with 12 bases left in between. The CDR3 loop spans 13 amino acids. In nucleotides, the CDR3 is TGTGCCAGCAGCCTCGGACTGATCTACGAGCAGTACTTC. This gives the protein CASSLGLIYEQYF.

The J gene is TRBJ2-2, the V gene TRBV19; D remains ambiguous. Germline lookup yields CDR1 LNHDA and CDR2 SQIVND (reference sequence). The CDR3 covers 14 residues. The V end was cut by 4 bases, the J end by 4 bases, with 10 bases between. The CDR3 region is CASSKELSTGELFF. For the CDR3, the DNA is TGTGCCAGTAGTAAGGAGTTGAGCACCGGGGAGCTGTTTTTT.

CDR3 residues: CASSFPGGQEGTEAFF. CDR3 sequence (DNA): TGTGCCAGCAGCTTCCCAGGGGGACAGGAGGGCACTGAAGCTTTCTTT. The chain has TRBV7-6 and TRBJ1-1; TRBD1 matches 8 bases. The CDR3 sequence is 16 residues long. Germline trimming cut 3 bases from V and 4 bases from J; bases unmatched to any gene: 10. Per the germline V gene, CDR1 is SGHVS and CDR2 is FNYEAQ.

This rearrangement joins TRBV6-5 to TRBJ1-5; no firm D call. CDR1 MNHEY and CDR2 SVGAGI come from the germline V gene. V lost 6 bases and J 10 bases, leaving 16 bases between the germline ends. The CDR3 is 13 amino acids. The DNA for the CDR3 is TGTGCCAGCAGAGCACAAGCAATTAGCCCCCAGCATTTT. Translation gives CASRAQAISPQHF.

The V call is TRBV19, the J call TRBJ1-1; 8 nucleotides align to TRBD1. V shed 5 bases, J shed 1 base, and the junction held 12 bases outside the gene matches. The germline CDR1 and CDR2 sequences are LNHDA and SQIVND (reference sequence). The CDR3 consists of 17 residues. In DNA, the CDR3 is TGTGCCAGTAGTGTGGGACAGGCGGTTCGGCGGAACACTGAAGCTTTCTTT. Its translation: CASSVGQAVRRNTEAFF.